The clone carrying this TCR beta chain was observed a single time. Its cognate antigen is unknown. Some clones are missing from TCRdb's copy, which holds only in-frame ones; the method was immunoSEQ multiplex PCR. The sample lists around 32,000 clones; roughly 80% were seen once. Germline values: CDR1 SGHNT, CDR2 YYREEE (reference sequence). After removal of 8 bases from V and 5 bases from J, the junction contained 15 bases not matched to a gene. The CDR3 spans 15 residues. These data come from a study of a mutant IDH1 vaccine in newly diagnosed glioma. Turning to the study itself: Sex distribution of treated patients was approximately 62% male and roughly 38% female; mean age was about 40 years. V12 took place at week 35, and V13 at week 47. Previous treatment comprised radiotherapy, temozolomide, or both, mostly both.

Described time point: week 35, safety follow-up. One vaccine dose held 300 ug of mutant IDH1 20-mer peptide and came with topical imiquimod. The study enrolled donors with new WHO grade 3 or 4 IDH1-mutant, ATRX-lost astrocytomas. The source is a woman under 30 with glioma. The chain is built from TRBV5-4 and TRBJ2-5, with 7 bases that match TRBD1. Specimen: PBMCs, collected from a glioma patient whose treatment included an IDH1 peptide vaccine. This chain's CDR3 is CASRLGQVDMETQYF. The CDR3 DNA sequence: TGTGCCAGTAGGCTCGGACAGGTCGATATGGAGACCCAGTACTTC.